A selection of T cell receptor beta chains follows, all from one sample in a study of cytomegalovirus exposure and HLA in healthy donors. Repertoires were generated with immunoSEQ multiplex PCR, while TCRdb's copy carries only in-frame clones and drops some. Here the sample spans over 200,000 clones, just over 85% being singletons. Sequences were obtained from PBMCs. These receptors all stem from a woman between 18 and 29 years old in good health and CMV-seronegative. CDR3s include the opening cysteine and the closing phenylalanine or tryptophan. The D gene is left open where the match is weak. Clone size is shown for a subset of rows, as once, few, many or a class of expanded clone.

d_call: TRBD2
clone_size: NA
j_call: TRBJ2-1
v_call: TRBV5-6
cdr3_nt: TGTGCCAGCAGCCCGTCTTCTTTTGGACTAGCGGGAGTCAATGAGCAGTTCTTC
cdr3_aa: CASSPSSFGLAGVNEQFF

d_call: TRBD2
clone_size: NA
j_call: TRBJ2-1
v_call: TRBV7-2
cdr3_nt: TGTGCCAGCAGCTTATCAGCGGGAGAATACAATGAGCAGTTCTTC
cdr3_aa: CASSLSAGEYNEQFF

d_call: NA
clone_size: NA
j_call: TRBJ1-3
v_call: TRBV28
cdr3_nt: TGTGCCAGCATCCAGGGTGCCGGAAACACCATATATTTT
cdr3_aa: CASIQGAGNTIYF

d_call: TRBD2
clone_size: NA
j_call: TRBJ2-3
v_call: TRBV19
cdr3_nt: TGTGCCAGTAGTTCAGCGGGGTACACAGATACGCAGTATTTT
cdr3_aa: CASSSAGYTDTQYF

d_call: NA
clone_size: once
j_call: TRBJ2-5
v_call: TRBV21-1
cdr3_nt: TGTGCCAGCAGCAAGCTCGTAGGCCCGGGGGAGACCCAGTACTTC
cdr3_aa: CASSKLVGPGETQYF

d_call: TRBD2
clone_size: NA
j_call: TRBJ2-1
v_call: TRBV7-3
cdr3_nt: TGTGCCAGCAGCCCTGGCTTAGCGGGCAATGAGCAGTTCTTC
cdr3_aa: CASSPGLAGNEQFF

d_call: NA
clone_size: NA
j_call: TRBJ1-2
v_call: TRBV6-5
cdr3_nt: TGTGCCAGCAGTCCGGGTCCTGCTTATGGCTACACCTTC
cdr3_aa: CASSPGPAYGYTF

d_call: NA
clone_size: NA
j_call: TRBJ2-3
v_call: TRBV2
cdr3_nt: TGTGCCAGCAAGGAGAAATACACAGATACGCAGTATTTT
cdr3_aa: CASKEKYTDTQYF

d_call: NA
clone_size: few
j_call: TRBJ1-3
v_call: TRBV28
cdr3_nt: TGTGCCAGCAGTCAACCCCCGGGACACAACTCTGGAAACACCATATATTTT
cdr3_aa: CASSQPPGHNSGNTIYF

d_call: NA
clone_size: once
j_call: TRBJ2-1
v_call: TRBV27
cdr3_nt: TGTGCCAGCAGTTCCCAAGAAGCGGGTTCAAATGAGCAGTTCTTC
cdr3_aa: CASSSQEAGSNEQFF

d_call: TRBD1
clone_size: NA
j_call: TRBJ1-1
v_call: TRBV28
cdr3_nt: TGTGCCAGCAGTTTGACCCGACAGGGGATAAACACTGAAGCTTTCTTT
cdr3_aa: CASSLTRQGINTEAFF

d_call: NA
clone_size: NA
j_call: TRBJ2-5
v_call: TRBV5-1
cdr3_nt: TGCGCCAGCAGTCGTCTTAGGACAGAGTTTTACCAAGAGACCCAGTACTTC
cdr3_aa: CASSRLRTEFYQETQYF

d_call: TRBD1
clone_size: NA
j_call: TRBJ1-2
v_call: TRBV7-2
cdr3_nt: TGTGCCAGCAGGGAGACCGGGACAGGGGTATTTGGCTACACCTTC
cdr3_aa: CASRETGTGVFGYTF

d_call: TRBD2
clone_size: NA
j_call: TRBJ2-5
v_call: TRBV27
cdr3_nt: TGTGCCAGCAGTTTAAGTGTGGCGGGAGGGCCCCCGGGGACCCAGTACTTC
cdr3_aa: CASSLSVAGGPPGTQYF

d_call: NA
clone_size: NA
j_call: TRBJ1-1
v_call: TRBV28
cdr3_nt: TGTGCCAGCAGTTGGGGACTCCCGTACACTGAAGCTTTCTTT
cdr3_aa: CASSWGLPYTEAFF

d_call: NA
clone_size: NA
j_call: TRBJ1-4
v_call: TRBV9
cdr3_nt: TGTGCCAGCAGCGTAGCCAGAATCGATGAAAAACTGTTTTTT
cdr3_aa: CASSVARIDEKLFF

d_call: TRBD2
clone_size: NA
j_call: TRBJ2-5
v_call: TRBV10-1
cdr3_nt: TGCGCCAGCAAGTCTTTGGGGCCAGCGGGAGGCCCCCAAGAGACCCAGTACTTC
cdr3_aa: CASKSLGPAGGPQETQYF

d_call: TRBD1
clone_size: NA
j_call: TRBJ2-1
v_call: TRBV2
cdr3_nt: TGTGCCAGCAGCGGGGGACAGGGCCCCTACAATGAGCAGTTCTTC
cdr3_aa: CASSGGQGPYNEQFF

d_call: NA
clone_size: NA
j_call: TRBJ2-7
v_call: TRBV4-3
cdr3_nt: TGCGCCAGCAGCCAAGACAGGGGCTACGAGCAGTACTTC
cdr3_aa: CASSQDRGYEQYF

d_call: NA
clone_size: NA
j_call: TRBJ2-7
v_call: TRBV5-1
cdr3_nt: TGCGCCAGCAGCTTGGCCGTGCAGGTAGTGTCTTACGAGCAGTACTTC
cdr3_aa: CASSLAVQVVSYEQYF

d_call: NA
clone_size: NA
j_call: TRBJ2-7
v_call: TRBV29-1
cdr3_nt: TGCAGCGTGCAAGCGGAATCCTACGAGCAGTACTTC
cdr3_aa: CSVQAESYEQYF

d_call: NA
clone_size: NA
j_call: TRBJ2-1
v_call: TRBV20-1
cdr3_nt: TGCAGTGCTTTAGCACCAGAGCAGTTCTTC
cdr3_aa: CSALAPEQFF

d_call: NA
clone_size: NA
j_call: TRBJ1-1
v_call: TRBV9
cdr3_nt: TGTGCCAGCAGCAGGACCAGGGGGAACACTGAAGCTTTCTTT
cdr3_aa: CASSRTRGNTEAFF

d_call: TRBD2
clone_size: NA
j_call: TRBJ2-1
v_call: TRBV5-1
cdr3_nt: TGCGCCAGCAGCCTCCTCGGAGCGGGAGGATTCAATGAGCAGTTCTTC
cdr3_aa: CASSLLGAGGFNEQFF

d_call: NA
clone_size: NA
j_call: TRBJ2-7
v_call: TRBV28
cdr3_nt: TGTGCCAGCAGTTTACAGGGGGGTTCCTACGAGCAGTACTTC
cdr3_aa: CASSLQGGSYEQYF

d_call: TRBD2
clone_size: NA
j_call: TRBJ2-1
v_call: TRBV11-2
cdr3_nt: TGTGCCAGCAGCTTAGTTAGCGGGAGGACCTACAATGAGCAGTTCTTC
cdr3_aa: CASSLVSGRTYNEQFF

d_call: NA
clone_size: NA
j_call: TRBJ1-1
v_call: TRBV9
cdr3_nt: TGTGCCAGCAGCCCGACCCTAACAGGGTGGAGTGAAGCTTTCTTT
cdr3_aa: CASSPTLTGWSEAFF

d_call: TRBD1
clone_size: NA
j_call: TRBJ1-1
v_call: TRBV7-9
cdr3_nt: TGTGCCAGCAGCTTAGCCACAGGGGGCACTGAAGCTTTCTTT
cdr3_aa: CASSLATGGTEAFF

d_call: TRBD1
clone_size: NA
j_call: TRBJ2-2
v_call: TRBV7-6
cdr3_nt: TGTGCCAGCAGCTTAGAGGGGGCGAGCACCGGGGAGCTGTTTTTT
cdr3_aa: CASSLEGASTGELFF

d_call: TRBD1
clone_size: NA
j_call: TRBJ1-2
v_call: TRBV7-9
cdr3_nt: TGTGCCAGCAGCTTATCTTTGGACAGGGTTTATGGCTACACCTTC
cdr3_aa: CASSLSLDRVYGYTF

d_call: TRBD2
clone_size: NA
j_call: TRBJ2-5
v_call: TRBV11-2
cdr3_nt: TGTGCCAGCAGCTTAGGGATAGCGGGAGGAGGGGTGGGAGAGACCCAGTACTTC
cdr3_aa: CASSLGIAGGGVGETQYF

d_call: TRBD1
clone_size: NA
j_call: TRBJ2-7
v_call: TRBV11-2
cdr3_nt: TGTGCCAGCAGCTCGCAGACAGGGACCGAGCAGTACTTC
cdr3_aa: CASSSQTGTEQYF

d_call: NA
clone_size: NA
j_call: TRBJ2-1
v_call: TRBV19
cdr3_nt: TGTGCCAGTAGTTATCCCGGACTACTCAATGAGCAGTTCTTC
cdr3_aa: CASSYPGLLNEQFF

d_call: NA
clone_size: NA
j_call: TRBJ2-7
v_call: TRBV4-1
cdr3_nt: TGCGCCAGCAGCCAACCAACAGGTACTACTTATGGCGAGCAGTACTTC
cdr3_aa: CASSQPTGTTYGEQYF

d_call: TRBD1
clone_size: NA
j_call: TRBJ1-3
v_call: TRBV5-6
cdr3_nt: TGTGCCAGCAGCTTGGGCCCTTACAGGGGAGAATCGAGAAACACCATATATTTT
cdr3_aa: CASSLGPYRGESRNTIYF

d_call: NA
clone_size: once
j_call: TRBJ2-1
v_call: TRBV6-1
cdr3_nt: TGTGCCAGCAGTGACGACCTAGTAAGTGAGCAGTTCTTC
cdr3_aa: CASSDDLVSEQFF

d_call: NA
clone_size: NA
j_call: TRBJ1-2
v_call: TRBV30
cdr3_nt: TGTGCCTATGACAGAGCTAACTATGGCTACACCTTC
cdr3_aa: CAYDRANYGYTF

d_call: TRBD1
clone_size: NA
j_call: TRBJ2-7
v_call: TRBV7-6
cdr3_nt: TGTGCCAGCAGCCGTGGGACAGGCGTTGCGGACGAGCAGTACTTC
cdr3_aa: CASSRGTGVADEQYF

d_call: NA
clone_size: NA
j_call: TRBJ2-7
v_call: TRBV2
cdr3_nt: TGTGCCAGCAGTCAGGACACTACCTACGAGCAGTACTTC
cdr3_aa: CASSQDTTYEQYF

d_call: NA
clone_size: once
j_call: TRBJ2-3
v_call: TRBV7-2
cdr3_nt: TGTGCCAGCAGCTTACGGACTAACTTTGGCACAGATACGCAGTATTTT
cdr3_aa: CASSLRTNFGTDTQYF

d_call: NA
clone_size: NA
j_call: TRBJ1-5
v_call: TRBV9
cdr3_nt: TGTGCCAGCAGCGTAACAGGCAATCAGCCCCAGCATTTT
cdr3_aa: CASSVTGNQPQHF

d_call: NA
clone_size: NA
j_call: TRBJ2-1
v_call: TRBV4-3
cdr3_nt: TGCGCCAGCAGCCAAGATGTTCACCGGAGCTCCTACAATGAGCAGTTCTTC
cdr3_aa: CASSQDVHRSSYNEQFF

d_call: NA
clone_size: NA
j_call: TRBJ1-2
v_call: TRBV23-1
cdr3_nt: TGCGCCAGCAGTCGTGTAGACAGTCTTAACTATGGCTACACCTTC
cdr3_aa: CASSRVDSLNYGYTF

d_call: NA
clone_size: NA
j_call: TRBJ1-2
v_call: TRBV10-3
cdr3_nt: TGTGCCATCAGTGACTCCCGTAGGAGGATGGATGGCTACACCTTC
cdr3_aa: CAISDSRRRMDGYTF

d_call: TRBD2
clone_size: NA
j_call: TRBJ2-5
v_call: TRBV28
cdr3_nt: TGTGCCAGTGGGACTAGCGGACCCACCCAGTACTTC
cdr3_aa: CASGTSGPTQYF

d_call: TRBD1
clone_size: NA
j_call: TRBJ2-7
v_call: TRBV4-2
cdr3_nt: TGTGCCAGCAGCGAGGGACAGACTTTAACCCTTAACGAGCAGTACTTC
cdr3_aa: CASSEGQTLTLNEQYF

d_call: TRBD2
clone_size: NA
j_call: TRBJ2-1
v_call: TRBV27
cdr3_nt: TGTGCCAGCAGTCCAGGGACTAGCGGGAGGGCCAATGAGCAGTTCTTC
cdr3_aa: CASSPGTSGRANEQFF

d_call: NA
clone_size: once
j_call: TRBJ1-1
v_call: TRBV28
cdr3_nt: TGTGCCAGCCGGCCCGGGGGGTTAGACACTGAAGCTTTCTTT
cdr3_aa: CASRPGGLDTEAFF

d_call: NA
clone_size: NA
j_call: TRBJ1-3
v_call: TRBV2
cdr3_nt: TGTGCCAGCAGTGGCTACGGCTCTGGAAACACCATATATTTT
cdr3_aa: CASSGYGSGNTIYF

d_call: NA
clone_size: NA
j_call: TRBJ2-5
v_call: TRBV28
cdr3_nt: TGTGCCAGCAGTTTAACTACCGTAGAGACCCAGTACTTC
cdr3_aa: CASSLTTVETQYF

d_call: NA
clone_size: once
j_call: TRBJ2-5
v_call: TRBV7-2
cdr3_nt: TGTGCCAGCAGCTGGACAGGAGGGCAAGAGACCCAGTACTTC
cdr3_aa: CASSWTGGQETQYF